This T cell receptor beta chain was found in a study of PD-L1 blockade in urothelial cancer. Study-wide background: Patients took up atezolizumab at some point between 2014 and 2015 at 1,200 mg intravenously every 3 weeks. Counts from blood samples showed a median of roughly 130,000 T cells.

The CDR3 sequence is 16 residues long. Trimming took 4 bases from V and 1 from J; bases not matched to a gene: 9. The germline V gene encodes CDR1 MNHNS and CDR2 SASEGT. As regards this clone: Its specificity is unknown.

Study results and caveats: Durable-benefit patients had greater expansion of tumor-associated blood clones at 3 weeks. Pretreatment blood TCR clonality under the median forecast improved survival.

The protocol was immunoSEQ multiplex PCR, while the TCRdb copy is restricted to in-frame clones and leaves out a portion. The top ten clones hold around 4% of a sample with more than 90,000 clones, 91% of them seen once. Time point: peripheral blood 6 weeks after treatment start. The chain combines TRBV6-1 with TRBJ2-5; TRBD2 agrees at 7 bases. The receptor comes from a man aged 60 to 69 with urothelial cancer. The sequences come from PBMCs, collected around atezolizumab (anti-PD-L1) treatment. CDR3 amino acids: CASSASIAGSQETQYF. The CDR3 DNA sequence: TGTGCCAGCAGTGCCTCAATAGCGGGTAGCCAAGAGACCCAGTACTTC.